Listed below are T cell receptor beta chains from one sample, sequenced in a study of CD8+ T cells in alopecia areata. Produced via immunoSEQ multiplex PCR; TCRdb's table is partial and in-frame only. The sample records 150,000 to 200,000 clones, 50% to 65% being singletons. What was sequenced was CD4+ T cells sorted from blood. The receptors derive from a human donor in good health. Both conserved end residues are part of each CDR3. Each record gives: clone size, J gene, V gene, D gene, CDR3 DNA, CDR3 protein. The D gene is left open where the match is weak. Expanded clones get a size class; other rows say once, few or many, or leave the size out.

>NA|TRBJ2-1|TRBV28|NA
TGTGCCAGCAGTCTTGGGGCCGTGAGAGGGCAGTTCTTC
CASSLGAVRGQFF
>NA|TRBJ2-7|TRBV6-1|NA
TGTGCCAGCAGAAATCTCCCGTACGAGCAGTACTTC
CASRNLPYEQYF
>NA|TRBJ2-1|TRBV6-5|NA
TGTGCCAGCGGGCCGAGAAGCGCGCAGTTCTTC
CASGPRSAQFF
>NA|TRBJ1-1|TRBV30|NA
TGTGCCTGGAGTGTCAGGGGAGACACTGAAGCTTTCTTT
CAWSVRGDTEAFF
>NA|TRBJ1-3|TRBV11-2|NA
TGTGCCAGCAGCTTAGCTGTTGGCGGAAACACCATATATTTT
CASSLAVGGNTIYF
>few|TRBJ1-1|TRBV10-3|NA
TGTGCCATCAGTGATACAGGGAACACTGAAGCTTTCTTT
CAISDTGNTEAFF
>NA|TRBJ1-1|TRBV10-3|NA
TGTGCCATCAGTGTAGGGAACGGTAACACTGAAGCTTTCTTT
CAISVGNGNTEAFF
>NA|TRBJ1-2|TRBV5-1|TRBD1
TGCGCCAGCAGCTACCGGGACAGTGTGGATAGTGACTACACCTTC
CASSYRDSVDSDYTF
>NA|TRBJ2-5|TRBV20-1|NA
TGCAGTGCCCCGACGTGGGAGACCCAGTACTTC
CSAPTWETQYF
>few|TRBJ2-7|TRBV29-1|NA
TGCAGCGCCAGGACGGGGCCCTACGAGCAGTACTTC
CSARTGPYEQYF
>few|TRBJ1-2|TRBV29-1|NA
TGCAGCGTTGCAGGGGAGTCTAATGGCTACACCTTC
CSVAGESNGYTF
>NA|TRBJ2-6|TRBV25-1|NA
TGTGCCACCCTTAGTTCCACCCACTCTGGGGCCAACGTCCTGACTTTC
CATLSSTHSGANVLTF
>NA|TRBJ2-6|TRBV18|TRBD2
TGTGCCAGCTCACCGATCATCCGCCCTAGCGGGGCTTACTCTGGGGCCAACGTCCTGACTTTC
CASSPIIRPSGAYSGANVLTF
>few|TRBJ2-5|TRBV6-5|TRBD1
TGTGCCAGCAGCCGGACAGGGAAAGAGACCCAGTACTTC
CASSRTGKETQYF
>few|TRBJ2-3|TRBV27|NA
TGTGCCAGCAGTGCGGATCGGGTCGGGGGAAATACGCAGTATTTT
CASSADRVGGNTQYF